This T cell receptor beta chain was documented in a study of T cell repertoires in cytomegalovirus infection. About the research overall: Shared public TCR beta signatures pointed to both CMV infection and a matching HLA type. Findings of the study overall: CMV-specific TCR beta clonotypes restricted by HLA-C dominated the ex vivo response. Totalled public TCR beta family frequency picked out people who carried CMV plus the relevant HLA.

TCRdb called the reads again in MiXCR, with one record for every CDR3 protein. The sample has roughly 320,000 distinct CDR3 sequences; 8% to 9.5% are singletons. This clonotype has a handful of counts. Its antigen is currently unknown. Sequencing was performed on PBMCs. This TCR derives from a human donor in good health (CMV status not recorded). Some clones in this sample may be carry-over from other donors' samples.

The CDR3 bases are TGCAGTGCTCGAAAACTTCGGTGGCAAGAGACCCAGTACTTC. Amino acids: CSARKLRWQETQYF. The gene calls are TRBV20-1 and TRBJ2-5; no reliable D call. The germline V gene encodes CDR1 DFQATT and CDR2 SNEGSKA (reference sequence). With 5 bases removed from V and 2 bases from J, the gap between germline ends came to 15 bases. This CDR3 region has 14 residues.